These T cell receptor beta chains were read from a single sample in a study of blood T cells in healthy people across ages. TCRdb reprocessed the 5' RACE reads via MiXCR and lists one record per CDR3 protein. The repertoire holds around 780,000 distinct CDR3 sequences, with roughly 25% as singletons. These sequences were also reported in another study, on T cells of mothers and their children.

The material sequenced was blood. The receptors shown here come from a boy younger than 18 in good health. Each CDR3 is given with its conserved first and last residue. A D gene is named only where the DNA matches it firmly. For some rows the clone size is stated as once, few or many, or as a class when expanded; others skip it.

CDR3nt	CDR3aa	abundance	d_gene	v_gene	j_gene
TGTGCCAGCAGCCTGCGGGACGGTAACTATGGCTACACCTTC	CASSLRDGNYGYTF	NA	NA	TRBV4-2	TRBJ1-2
TGTGCCAGCAGCCACAGACTTCCTCTTGGCGGGGAGCTGTTTTTT	CASSHRLPLGGELFF	NA	NA	TRBV3-1	TRBJ2-2
TGCGCCAACAGCTTCGCTAACACTGAAGCTTTCTTT	CANSFANTEAFF	few	NA	TRBV5-1	TRBJ1-1
TGCAGTGCTAGTGGGCAGCAAGAGACCCAGTACTTC	CSASGQQETQYF	few	NA	TRBV20-1	TRBJ2-5
TGTGCCAGCAGCTTAGTGGCCCTAAGGGGCGAAAAACTGTTTTTT	CASSLVALRGEKLFF	few	NA	TRBV7-8	TRBJ1-4
TGTGCCAGCAGCTTGTCGCAGGCATTACAAGAGACCCAGTACTTC	CASSLSQALQETQYF	few	NA	TRBV7-2	TRBJ2-5
TGTGCCAGCAGCGTTACCTCGGACAGGAACACTGAAGCTTTCTTT	CASSVTSDRNTEAFF	NA	NA	TRBV9	TRBJ1-1
TGTGCCAGCAGGAGGGAAGGTCCGGGTGCCCAGTACTTC	CASRREGPGAQYF	NA	NA	TRBV12-3/TRBV12-4	TRBJ2-5
TGTGCCAGCAGCCAAGGCGGGGGAGGTGAGCAGTTCTTC	CASSQGGGGEQFF	few	TRBD2	TRBV3-1	TRBJ2-1
TGTGCCAGCAGCGTAGGGGGCAGGAACTATGGCTACACCTTC	CASSVGGRNYGYTF	NA	NA	TRBV9	TRBJ1-2
TGTGCCAGCCAAGATTTCTCCGGGTTCCCAACGCAGTATTTT	CASQDFSGFPTQYF	NA	NA	TRBV2	TRBJ2-3
TGTGCCAGCACGGTGGACTCCGGGGAGCTGTTTTTT	CASTVDSGELFF	NA	NA	TRBV2	TRBJ2-2
TGTGCCAGCAGCTTAATGTTAGGTAGTGGGGCCAACGTCCTGACTTTC	CASSLMLGSGANVLTF	few	NA	TRBV7-2	TRBJ2-6
TGTGCTAGTGGTTTCGGGACGGCAGCTAACTATGGCTACACCTTC	CASGFGTAANYGYTF	NA	NA	TRBV12-5	TRBJ1-2
TGCAGTGCTAGTGCGACTAGGGCAATAAGAGAGACCCAGTACTTC	CSASATRAIRETQYF	NA	NA	TRBV20-1	TRBJ2-5
TGTGCCAGCAGGACTCCCGTGACAGGGGGCAAATCTAACTATGGCTACACCTTC	CASRTPVTGGKSNYGYTF	NA	TRBD1	TRBV6-1	TRBJ1-2
TGTGCCAGCAGCGCGGAACAGGGCCAAGAGACCCAGTACTTC	CASSAEQGQETQYF	few	NA	TRBV3-1	TRBJ2-5
TGTGCCAGCAGTTACGGTTCGCTAGCGGGGCTTAAGACCCAGTACTTC	CASSYGSLAGLKTQYF	NA	TRBD2	TRBV6-5	TRBJ2-5
TGTGCCAGCATTTCCGGGACAGGAACCTACGAGCAGTACTTC	CASISGTGTYEQYF	NA	TRBD1	TRBV6-6	TRBJ2-7
TGCAGCGTCCTAAGAGTAGGGGACGTCTACGAGCAGTACTTC	CSVLRVGDVYEQYF	NA	NA	TRBV29-1	TRBJ2-7
TGTGCCAGCAGCCCCGGGACTAGCGGGGTTGAGACCCAGTACTTC	CASSPGTSGVETQYF	many	TRBD2	TRBV7-3	TRBJ2-5
TGTGCCAGCAGTCCGAGACTAGCGGGGTCTCAAGAGACCCAGTACTTC	CASSPRLAGSQETQYF	NA	TRBD2	TRBV4-2	TRBJ2-5
TGTGCCAGCAGCTTATTCTCTAGCGGGGGGGCAGGTACGCAGTATTTT	CASSLFSSGGAGTQYF	NA	TRBD2	TRBV5-5	TRBJ2-3
TGCGCCAGCAGCTTGGCCGGGGGGGCGCAGGGCTACACCTTC	CASSLAGGAQGYTF	NA	NA	TRBV5-1	TRBJ1-2
TGCAGTGCTAGAGATGCAGGCAATCAGCCCCAGCATTTT	CSARDAGNQPQHF	NA	NA	TRBV20-1	TRBJ1-5
TGTGCCATCAGTGGGGACAGAGCCTACGAGCAGTACTTC	CAISGDRAYEQYF	few	TRBD1	TRBV10-3	TRBJ2-7
TGTGCCACCAGCAGAGTCTTAGGGGGGGCCTACGAGCAGTACTTC	CATSRVLGGAYEQYF	NA	NA	TRBV15	TRBJ2-7
TGCAGTGCTGCCCGACTAGCTGGGGAGACCCAGTACTTC	CSAARLAGETQYF	NA	TRBD2	TRBV20-1	TRBJ2-5